The sequence of this T cell receptor (beta chain) was determined in a study of response to subunit inactivated influenza vaccine. Findings and limits, study-wide: A suggestion made by the authors is that each seasonal influenza vaccination recruits few new T cells.

Germline V CDR1 and CDR2: SGDLS, YYNGEE. The CDR3 sequence is 17 residues long. The trim removed 4 bases at V and 4 bases at J, leaving 10 bases unmatched. This clonotype was detected a few times. As yet, its antigen is unknown. Using its own MiXCR run on the RT-PCR reads, TCRdb lists one record per CDR3 protein. The sample has around 750,000 distinct CDR3 sequences, roughly 20% seen once. The genes are TRBV9 and TRBJ2-1, with 11 bases fitting TRBD2. This material consisted of PBMCs from blood, taken more than 4 days after vaccination. The receptor was isolated from a middle-aged man who received an inactivated influenza vaccine. CDR3 sequence: CASSTRPGTSGYNEQFF. The CDR3 DNA sequence: TGTGCCAGCAGCACCCGACCCGGGACTAGCGGTTACAATGAGCAGTTCTTC.